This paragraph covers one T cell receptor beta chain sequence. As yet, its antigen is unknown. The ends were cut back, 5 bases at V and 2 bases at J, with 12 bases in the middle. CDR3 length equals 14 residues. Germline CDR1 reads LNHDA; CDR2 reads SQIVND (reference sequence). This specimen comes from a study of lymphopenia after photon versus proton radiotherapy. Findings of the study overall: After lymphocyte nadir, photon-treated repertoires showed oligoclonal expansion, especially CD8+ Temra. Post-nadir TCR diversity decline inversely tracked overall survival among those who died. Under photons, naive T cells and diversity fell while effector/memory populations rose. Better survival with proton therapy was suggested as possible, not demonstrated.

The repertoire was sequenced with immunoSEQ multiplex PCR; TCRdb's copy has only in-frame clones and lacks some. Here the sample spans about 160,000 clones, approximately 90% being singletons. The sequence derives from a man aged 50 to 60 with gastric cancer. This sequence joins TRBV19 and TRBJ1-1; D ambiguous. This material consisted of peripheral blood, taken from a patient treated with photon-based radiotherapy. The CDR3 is CASSGGLSNTEAFF. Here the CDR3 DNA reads TGTGCCAGTAGTGGTGGGCTGTCAAACACTGAAGCTTTCTTT.